Following are 5 T cell receptor beta chains from one sample sequenced in a study of T cell clonality in common variable immunodeficiency (dated by TCRdb to about 2015). These TCRs' antigens remain unknown. Receptors were amplified or captured by the immunoSEQ multiplex PCR assay. Not all clones reach the TCRdb copy of this immuneACCESS table, which keeps in-frame sequences only. Checked studies attribute under half of the gap to unresolved V genes and leave the rest unexplained. In this sample, 10,000 to 13,000 clones appear, none counted once only. The ten largest make up approximately 5.7% of the sample. Study-level results and caveats: Reportedly, TCRbeta sequences from CVID had fewer deletions and N-nucleotide insertions, and highly modified clones with 13 or more V deletions were absent from CVID.

The sequencing sample was made of peripheral blood mononuclear cells. These receptors originate from a human donor with common variable immunodeficiency.

A word on this clone: Read sequence stops 3 residues before the CDR3 end, and the germline J gene provides the missing end. The gene calls are TRBV19 and TRBJ1-2; a weak D match, TRBD1 (5 bases). The CDR3 covers 12 residues. The V gene's germline CDR1 is LNHDA and CDR2 SQIVND (reference sequence). The CDR3 sequence is CASSIDREGYTF. CDR3 DNA (partial): TGTGCCAGTAGTATAGACAGGGAAGGC.

Only a few counts were recorded for this clone. The read stops 3 residues short of the end of the CDR3; the missing end is completed from the germline J gene. This sequence joins TRBV30 and TRBJ2-5, with 7 bases identical to TRBD2. CDR3 length equals 14 residues. The V segment lost 2 bases and the J segment 4 bases; nucleotides outside the gene matches: 7. The germline CDR1 and CDR2 sequences are GTSNPN and SVGIG (reference sequence). The CDR3 spells CAWSSGGGGETQYF. CDR3 DNA, as far as it was read: TGTGCCTGGAGTTCGGGCGGGGGTGGAGAGACC. Looking up the rest from reference TRBV30 and TRBJ2-5 gives the full variable domain: SQTIHQWPATLVQPVGSPLSLECTVEGTSNPNLYWYRQAAGRGLQLLFYSVGIGQISSEVPQNLSASRPQDRQFILSSKKLLLSDSGFYLCAWSSGGGGETQYFGPGTRLLVL.

This clone was observed a handful of times. The read falls 3 residues short of the CDR3 end, and the missing part is taken from the germline J gene. The chain is built from TRBV6-2 or TRBV6-3 and TRBJ2-7; 10 nucleotides match TRBD2. V lost 6 bases to trimming and J lost 6 bases; unmatched junction nucleotides: 8. CDR1 and CDR2 (germline): MNHEY, SVGEGT. This CDR3 contains 14 residues. The DNA read from the CDR3 is TGTGCCAGCAGGGAAAGCGGGAGGGAAACCGAG. Protein: CASRESGRETE. The CDR3 reads in full as CASRESGRETEQYF.

This clone turned up a few times. The CDR3 end falls 3 residues outside the read, so it is completed with the germline J gene. The chain has TRBV7-2 and TRBJ1-5; 8 bases are shared with TRBD1. CDR3 length: 14 amino acids. The germline V gene has CDR1 SGHTA and CDR2 FQGNSA. Unmatched junction bases numbered 6, after V lost 5 bases and J lost 6 bases. CDR3 in amino acids: CASSPGQGSQPQHF. The part of the CDR3 DNA that was read is TGTGCCAGCAGCCCCGGACAGGGTAGTCAGCCC.

Notes on this clone: The read terminates 3 residues ahead of where the CDR3 ends, so the germline J gene completes it. J is TRBJ2-2 and V is TRBV7-6; D possibly corresponds to TRBD2 (6 bases). V was cut by 5 bases and J by 7 bases, with 14 bases left in between. The CDR3 covers 14 residues. Germline V CDR1 and CDR2: SGHVS, FNYEAQ. CDR3 amino acids: CASSAGRPSGELFF. The CDR3 bases that were read are TGTGCCAGCAGCGCAGGGAGGCCTAGCGGGGAG.